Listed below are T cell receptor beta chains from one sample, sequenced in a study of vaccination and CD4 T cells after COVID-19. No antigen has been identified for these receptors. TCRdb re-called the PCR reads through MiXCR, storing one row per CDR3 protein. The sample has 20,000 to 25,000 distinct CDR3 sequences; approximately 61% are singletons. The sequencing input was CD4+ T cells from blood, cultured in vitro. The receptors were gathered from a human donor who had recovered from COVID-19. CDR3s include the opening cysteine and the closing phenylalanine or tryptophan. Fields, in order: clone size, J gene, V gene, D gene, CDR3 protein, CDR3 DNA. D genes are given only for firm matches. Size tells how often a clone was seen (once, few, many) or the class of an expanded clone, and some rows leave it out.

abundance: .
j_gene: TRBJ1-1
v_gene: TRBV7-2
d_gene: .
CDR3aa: CASSLGRGSTEAFF
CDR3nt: TGTGCCAGCAGCTTAGGAAGGGGGTCGACTGAAGCTTTCTTT

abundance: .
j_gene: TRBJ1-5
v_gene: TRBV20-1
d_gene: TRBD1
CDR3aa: CSIDRGNQPQHF
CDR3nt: TGCAGTATTGACAGGGGCAATCAGCCCCAGCATTTT

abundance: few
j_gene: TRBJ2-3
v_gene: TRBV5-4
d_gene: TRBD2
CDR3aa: CASSSRLAGTTDTQYF
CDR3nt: TGTGCCAGCAGTTCCCGACTAGCGGGAACCACAGATACGCAGTATTTT

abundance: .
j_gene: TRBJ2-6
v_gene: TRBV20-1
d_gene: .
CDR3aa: CSARGESSGANVLTF
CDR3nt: TGCAGTGCTAGAGGGGAGTCCTCCGGGGCCAACGTCCTGACTTTC

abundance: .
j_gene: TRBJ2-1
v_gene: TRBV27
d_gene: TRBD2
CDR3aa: CASSQHRLAGLSSYNEQFF
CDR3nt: TGTGCCAGCAGCCAACACCGACTAGCGGGACTTAGCTCCTACAATGAGCAGTTCTTC

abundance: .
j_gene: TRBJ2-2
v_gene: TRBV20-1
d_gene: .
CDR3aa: CSAREGRLNTGELFF
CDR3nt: TGCAGTGCTAGAGAGGGACGGTTGAACACCGGGGAGCTGTTTTTT

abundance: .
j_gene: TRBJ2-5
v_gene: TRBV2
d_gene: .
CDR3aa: CASRIQGVGETQYF
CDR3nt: TGTGCCAGTCGTATACAGGGTGTGGGGGAGACCCAGTACTTC

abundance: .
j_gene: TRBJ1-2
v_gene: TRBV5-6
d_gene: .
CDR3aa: CASSPKGGQWYGYTF
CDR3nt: TGTGCCAGCAGCCCGAAGGGGGGGCAGTGGTATGGCTACACCTTC

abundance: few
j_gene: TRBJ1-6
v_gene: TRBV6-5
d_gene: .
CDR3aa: CASSYSQGVEASPLHF
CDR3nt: TGTGCCAGCAGTTACTCTCAGGGAGTGGAGGCTTCACCCCTCCACTTT

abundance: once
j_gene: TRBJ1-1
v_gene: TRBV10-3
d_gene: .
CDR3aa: CAISGRGMNTEAFF
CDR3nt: TGTGCCATCAGTGGTCGGGGGATGAACACTGAAGCTTTCTTT

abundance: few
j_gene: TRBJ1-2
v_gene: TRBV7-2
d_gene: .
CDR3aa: CASSSRGAIGYTF
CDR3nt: TGTGCCAGCAGCTCACGTGGGGCTATCGGCTACACCTTC

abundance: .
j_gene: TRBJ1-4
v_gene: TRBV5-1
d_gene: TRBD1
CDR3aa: CASSFSTGTEKLFF
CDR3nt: TGCGCCAGCAGCTTTTCGACAGGGACTGAAAAACTGTTTTTT

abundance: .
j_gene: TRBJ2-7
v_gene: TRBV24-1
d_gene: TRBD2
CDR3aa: CATSLFLAGGRYEQYF
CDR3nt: TGTGCCACCAGCTTATTCCTAGCGGGGGGACGCTACGAGCAGTACTTC

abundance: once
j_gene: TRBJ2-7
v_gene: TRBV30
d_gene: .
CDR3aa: CAWNGGYEQYF
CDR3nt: TGTGCCTGGAATGGGGGGTACGAGCAGTACTTC

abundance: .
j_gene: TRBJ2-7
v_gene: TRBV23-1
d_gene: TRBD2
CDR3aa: CASSPPQGLADEQYF
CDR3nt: TGCGCCAGCAGTCCCCCACAAGGACTAGCGGACGAGCAGTACTTC

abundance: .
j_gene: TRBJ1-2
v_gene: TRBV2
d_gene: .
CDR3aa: CASSVLRTNYGYTF
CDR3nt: TGTGCCAGCAGCGTTCTCAGGACTAACTATGGCTACACCTTC

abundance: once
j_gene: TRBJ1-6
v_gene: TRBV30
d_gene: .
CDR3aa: CAWSARDLPHF
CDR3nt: TGTGCCTGGAGTGCCCGGGACCTCCCCCACTTT

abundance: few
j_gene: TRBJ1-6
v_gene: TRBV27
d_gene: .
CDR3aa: CASKRGNNSPLHF
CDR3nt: TGTGCCAGCAAACGGGGGAATAATTCACCCCTCCACTTT

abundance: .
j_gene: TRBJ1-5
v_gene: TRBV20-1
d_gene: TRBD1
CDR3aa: CSASQRQGGQPQHF
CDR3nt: TGCAGTGCTAGCCAAAGACAGGGGGGTCAGCCCCAGCATTTT

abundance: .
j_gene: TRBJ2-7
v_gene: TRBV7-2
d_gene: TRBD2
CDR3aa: CASSLLSGGASEQYF
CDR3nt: TGTGCCAGCAGCCTTCTTAGCGGGGGGGCTTCCGAGCAGTACTTC

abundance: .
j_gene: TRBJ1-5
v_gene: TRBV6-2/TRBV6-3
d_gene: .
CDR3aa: CASRAGKHNQPQHF
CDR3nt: TGTGCCAGCAGGGCGGGGAAACACAACCAGCCCCAGCATTTT

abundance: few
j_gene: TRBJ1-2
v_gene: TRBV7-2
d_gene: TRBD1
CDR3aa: CASSLGQGRMYYGYTF
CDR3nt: TGTGCCAGCAGCCTAGGACAGGGGAGAATGTACTATGGCTACACCTTC

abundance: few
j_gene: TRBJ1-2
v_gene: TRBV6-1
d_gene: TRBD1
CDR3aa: CASRGGQGAGGYTF
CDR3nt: TGTGCCAGCAGGGGGGGACAGGGGGCCGGTGGCTACACCTTC

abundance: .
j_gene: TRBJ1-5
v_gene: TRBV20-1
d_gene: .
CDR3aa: CSARGDGNQPQHF
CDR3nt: TGCAGTGCTAGGGGGGACGGTAATCAGCCCCAGCATTTT

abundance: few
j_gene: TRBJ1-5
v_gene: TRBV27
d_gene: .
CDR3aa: CASSLSRGGDGPQHF
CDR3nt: TGTGCCAGCAGTTTATCTCGAGGGGGGGACGGGCCCCAGCATTTT

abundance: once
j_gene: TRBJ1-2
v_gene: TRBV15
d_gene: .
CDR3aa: CATSRDRSYGSYTF
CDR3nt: TGTGCCACCAGCAGAGATAGGTCCTACGGGAGCTACACCTTC

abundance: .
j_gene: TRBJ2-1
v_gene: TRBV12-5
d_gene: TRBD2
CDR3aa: CASGLVLAGGRNEQFF
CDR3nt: TGTGCTAGTGGTTTGGTACTAGCGGGGGGTAGGAATGAGCAGTTCTTC

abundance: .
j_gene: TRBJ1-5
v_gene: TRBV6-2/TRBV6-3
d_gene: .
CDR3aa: CASSPARLEISNQPQHF
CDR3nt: TGTGCCAGCAGTCCCGCCCGACTGGAGATAAGCAATCAGCCCCAGCATTTT

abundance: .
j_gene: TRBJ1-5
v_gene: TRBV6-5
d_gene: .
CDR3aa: CASSSSRGLRGNQPQHF
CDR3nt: TGTGCCAGCAGTTCCTCTCGGGGACTGAGGGGCAATCAGCCCCAGCATTTT

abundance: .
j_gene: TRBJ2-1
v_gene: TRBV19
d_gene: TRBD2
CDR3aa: CASRKREGLEQFF
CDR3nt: TGTGCCAGTAGAAAGCGGGAGGGCCTCGAGCAGTTCTTC

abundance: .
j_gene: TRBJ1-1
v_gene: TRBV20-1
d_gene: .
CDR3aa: CSASSRQRGMNTEAFF
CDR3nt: TGCAGTGCTAGTAGTAGGCAGCGGGGCATGAACACTGAAGCTTTCTTT